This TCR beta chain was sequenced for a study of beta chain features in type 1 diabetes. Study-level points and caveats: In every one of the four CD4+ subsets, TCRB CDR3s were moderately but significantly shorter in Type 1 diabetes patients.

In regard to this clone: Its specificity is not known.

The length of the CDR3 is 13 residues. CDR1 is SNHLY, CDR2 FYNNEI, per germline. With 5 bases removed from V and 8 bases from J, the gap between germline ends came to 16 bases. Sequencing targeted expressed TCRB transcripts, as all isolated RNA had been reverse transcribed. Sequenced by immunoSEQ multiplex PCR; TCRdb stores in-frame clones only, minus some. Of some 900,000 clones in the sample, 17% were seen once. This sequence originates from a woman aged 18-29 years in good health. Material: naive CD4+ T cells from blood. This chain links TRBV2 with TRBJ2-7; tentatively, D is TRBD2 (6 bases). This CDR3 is CASSPLVEGKQYF. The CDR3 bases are TGTGCCAGCAGTCCCCTTGTGGAGGGGAAGCAGTACTTC.